This passage covers 21 T cell receptor beta chains from one sample sequenced in a study of cytomegalovirus exposure and HLA in healthy donors. This PCR relied on a set of 60 Vbeta primers and 13 Jbeta primers. Only in-frame clones appear in the TCRdb table, and some are missing; sequencing was by immunoSEQ multiplex PCR. The ten most abundant clones cover roughly 0.83% of a sample with 150,000 to 200,000 clones. The sequencing sample was made of PBMCs. These receptors originate from a woman between 18 and 29 years old in good health and CMV-seropositive.

This chain connects TRBV4-3 to TRBJ2-1; 8 bases align to TRBD2. After removal of 3 bases from V and 4 bases from J, the junction contained 8 bases not matched to a gene. The germline CDR1 and CDR2 sequences are LGHNA and YSLEER. CDR3 length equals 16 residues. For the CDR3, the DNA is TGCGCCAGCAGCCAGGATACTAGCGGCCTATACAATGAGCAGTTCTTC. It is translated as CASSQDTSGLYNEQFF.

This sequence joins TRBV29-1 and TRBJ2-7; 8 bases agree with TRBD1. Germline V gene lookup returns CDR1 SQVTM and CDR2 ANQGSEA. The CDR3 has 12 residues. The junction had 2 bases not matched to a gene; V was cut back by 7 bases and J by 0 bases. The CDR3 sequence: CSGGQGSYEQYF. The CDR3 region has the DNA TGCAGCGGCGGACAGGGCTCCTACGAGCAGTACTTC.

The chain has TRBV6-1 and TRBJ1-1; no clear D gene. Germline V gene sequence: CDR1 MNHNS, CDR2 SASEGT. The CDR3 extends over 13 amino acids. The ends were cut back, 3 bases at V and 10 bases at J, with 15 bases in the middle. The CDR3 region is CASSDPTPSGAFF. The DNA for the CDR3 is TGTGCCAGCAGTGACCCCACTCCTTCCGGAGCTTTCTTT.

The chain joins TRBV29-1 to TRBJ2-1; D perhaps matches TRBD2 (6 bases). V was pared by 3 bases and J by 14 bases, with 17 bases between. Per germline, CDR1 SQVTM and CDR2 ANQGSEA. The CDR3 sequence is 12 residues long. This CDR3 reads CSVDVRGGGEFF. CDR3 in DNA: TGCAGCGTTGATGTCCGGGGAGGTGGAGAGTTCTTC.

This chain connects TRBV6-6 to TRBJ2-1; TRBD1 matches at 9 bases. V trimming: 0 bases; J trimming: 5 bases; junction bases outside the gene matches: 5. The CDR3 is 16 residues long. Germline V CDR1 and CDR2: MNHNY, SVGAGI (reference sequence). CDR3: CASSYSAGTGNNEQFF. CDR3 DNA sequence: TGTGCCAGCAGTTACTCTGCCGGGACAGGGAACAATGAGCAGTTCTTC.

The chain couples TRBV6-5 to TRBJ2-3, with 7 nucleotides matching TRBD1. J gave up 3 bases and V 6 bases, and 9 bases lay outside the gene matches. CDR1 and CDR2 from the germline V gene are MNHEY and SVGAGI. The CDR3 runs 15 residues. Here the CDR3 DNA reads TGTGCCAGCAGCCATGGGGCACAGGGGACAGATACGCAGTATTTT. Amino acids: CASSHGAQGTDTQYF.

This chain links TRBV7-9 with TRBJ2-3, with 13 bases that match TRBD2. From germline, CDR1 is SEHNR and CDR2 FQNEAQ (reference sequence). The CDR3 is made up of 15 amino acids. Losses at the gene ends were 6 bases for V and 6 bases for J; bases not matched to a gene: 6. CDR3 region: CASSQGLAGSDTQYF. CDR3 DNA: TGTGCCAGCAGTCAGGGACTAGCGGGATCCGATACGCAGTATTTT.

The chain has TRBV9 and TRBJ2-1, with unresolved D. The CDR3 has 16 amino acids. CDR1 and CDR2 (germline): SGDLS, YYNGEE. The ends were cut back, 0 bases at V and 0 bases at J, with 10 bases in the middle. The CDR3 loop reads CASSVAEFSSYNEQFF. CDR3 coding DNA: TGTGCCAGCAGCGTAGCCGAGTTTAGCTCCTACAATGAGCAGTTCTTC.

The V and J genes are TRBV4-3 and TRBJ2-1, with TRBD2 identical over 9 bases. The V gene's germline CDR1 is LGHNA and CDR2 YSLEER. V shed 4 bases and J 2 bases; nucleotides not matched to a gene: 3. The CDR3 is 15 amino acids. The CDR3 protein is CASSPAGGPYNEQFF. The CDR3, as DNA: TGCGCCAGCAGCCCCGCGGGGGGGCCCTACAATGAGCAGTTCTTC.

The V call is TRBV7-9, the J call TRBJ1-1, with D tentatively TRBD1 (5 bases). This CDR3 is 16 amino acids long. Germline V gives CDR1 SEHNR, CDR2 FQNEAQ (reference sequence). The V end lost 8 bases, the J end lost 8 bases, and 27 bases lay between the germline ends. CDR3 residues: CASGMAGRFGWAEAFF. The DNA of the CDR3 is TGTGCCAGCGGCATGGCAGGGAGGTTCGGATGGGCAGAAGCTTTCTTT.

V is TRBV11-3 and J is TRBJ2-1; D is possibly TRBD2 (5 bases). Germline values: CDR1 SGHNT, CDR2 YENEEA. CDR3 length equals 14 residues. Between the trimmed V and J ends, which lost 3 bases and 7 bases, there was a span of 13 bases. CDR3 region: CASSLDWVGNEQFF. The DNA for the CDR3 is TGTGCCAGCAGCTTGGACTGGGTAGGGAATGAGCAGTTCTTC.

The J gene is TRBJ2-5, the V gene TRBV4-1; a weak D match, TRBD1 (6 bases). CDR1 and CDR2 (germline): MGHRA, YSYEKL. V lost 0 bases, J lost 5 bases, and 13 bases lay in between. The CDR3 has 15 residues. DNA for the CDR3: TGCGCCAGCAGCCAAGACTCCAGGGGTTCGGAGACCCAGTACTTC. Residues: CASSQDSRGSETQYF.

This chain uses TRBV10-3 with TRBJ1-5; D might be TRBD1 (6 bases). The V gene lost 7 bases and the J gene lost 6 bases, with 16 bases spanning the gap. From germline, CDR1 is ENHRY and CDR2 SYGVKD. This CDR3 is built from 14 residues. The CDR3 loop reads CAIIWGGAGQPQHF. CDR3 coding DNA: TGTGCCATCATCTGGGGGGGCGCGGGTCAGCCCCAGCATTTT.

The gene calls are TRBV7-6 and TRBJ1-4, with 9 positions matching TRBD1. V lost 1 base and J lost 6; bases outside the gene matches: 0. The V gene's germline CDR1 is SGHVS and CDR2 FNYEAQ. The CDR3 consists of 14 residues. The CDR3 here is CASSLGTGDEKLFF. Here the CDR3 DNA reads TGTGCCAGCAGCTTAGGGACAGGGGATGAAAAACTGTTTTTT.

The V gene is TRBV19, the J gene TRBJ1-1; possible D gene TRBD1, 5 bases. The ends were cut back, 6 bases at V and 1 base at J, with 12 bases in the middle. The germline gives CDR1 LNHDA, CDR2 SQIVND (reference sequence). There are 14 residues in the CDR3. CDR3 sequence (DNA): TGTGCCAGTAGACGCGGGGCCCGGAACACTGAAGCTTTCTTT. Translating it yields CASRRGARNTEAFF.

The chain links TRBV19 to TRBJ1-5, with 9 bases aligning to TRBD1. Trimming cost V 3 bases and J 6 bases; bases outside gene matches: 3. There are 14 residues in the CDR3. Germline CDR1 is LNHDA and CDR2 is SQIVND (reference sequence). CDR3 bases: TGTGCCAGTAGTATCACAGGGGGCACTCAGCCCCAGCATTTT. It is translated as CASSITGGTQPQHF.

The chain links TRBV5-4 to TRBJ1-2; TRBD1 agrees at 9 bases. The V gene end was trimmed by 2 bases and the J gene end by 1 base; junction bases not matched to a gene: 3. The CDR3 is 15 residues long. CDR1 SGHNT and CDR2 YYREEE come from the germline V gene (reference sequence). The CDR3 DNA follows: TGTGCCAGCAGCTTAGGGACAGGGATTAACTATGGCTACACCTTC. It encodes CASSLGTGINYGYTF.

The chain carries TRBV19 and TRBJ1-5; TRBD1 aligns across 9 bases. The CDR3 is 15 amino acids. Germline CDR1 LNHDA, CDR2 SQIVND (reference sequence). Losses at the gene ends were 6 bases for V and 5 bases for J; bases not matched to a gene: 8. In DNA, the CDR3 is TGTGCCAGTAGAGGAACAGGGGGCTGGGATCAGCCCCAGCATTTT. Translated: CASRGTGGWDQPQHF.

The chain links TRBV7-2 to TRBJ2-3; 9 bases are shared with TRBD2. Germline CDR1 reads SGHTA; CDR2 reads FQGNSA. With 1 base clipped from V and 4 bases from J, the junction kept 6 bases outside the gene matches. The CDR3 consists of 16 residues. The CDR3 region is CASSLVRRGGADTQYF. CDR3 sequence (DNA): TGTGCCAGCAGCTTAGTGCGGCGGGGGGGCGCAGATACGCAGTATTTT. The full variable domain, its missing parts supplied by reference TRBV7-2 and TRBJ2-3, is GAGVSQSPSNKVTEKGKDVELRCDPISGHTALYWYRQSLGQGLEFLIYFQGNSAPDKSGLPSDRFSAERTGGSVSTLTIQRTQQEDSAVYLCASSLVRRGGADTQYFGPGTRLTVL.

The chain uses TRBV2 and TRBJ1-5, with D tentatively TRBD1 (6 bases). CDR3 length: 14 amino acids. Deletions cut 6 bases from V and 5 bases from J, with 14 bases between. Germline CDR1 SNHLY, CDR2 FYNNEI. The CDR3 coding sequence is TGTGCCAGCAGACCTCAGGGGAGGGATCAGCCCCAGCATTTT. Protein: CASRPQGRDQPQHF.

The J gene is TRBJ1-5, the V gene TRBV6-1; D perhaps matches TRBD1 (5 bases). Looked up from germline, CDR1 is MNHNS and CDR2 is SASEGT. This CDR3 spans 14 amino acids. V was cut by 0 bases and J by 6 bases, with 9 bases left in between. CDR3 sequence (DNA): TGTGCCAGCAGTGAAGCGGGGCAGGGTCAGCCCCAGCATTTT. It specifies CASSEAGQGQPQHF.